The present T cell receptor (beta chain) was sequenced within a study of T cells in Graves' hyperthyroidism and ophthalmopathy. Study-wide findings and caveats: Blood samples included most of the expanded thyroid clonotypes exceeding 0.001.

Each diagnosis was grounded in clinical symptoms, serum thyroxine and TRAb, thyroid ultrasound, and orbital computed tomography. Fresh peripheral blood, about 10 ml of it, supplied the PBMCs. The source material, RNA transcripts, was used to amplify TCR beta CDR3 regions. The TCR CDR3 was amplified in a first-round RT-PCR using the HTBI primer set. TCRdb re-called the multiplex PCR reads through MiXCR, storing one row per CDR3 protein. The table includes roughly 500,000 distinct CDR3 sequences, less than 25% detected once. About this clonotype: Antigen specificity is unknown.

This clonotype originated in a woman between 70 and 85 years old with Graves' ophthalmopathy. Sequencing was performed on blood.

CDR3 residues: CASSANVDTQYF. CDR3 in DNA: TGTGCCAGCAGCGCGAACGTGGATACGCAGTATTTT. V is TRBV9 and J is TRBJ2-3; D ambiguous. The CDR3 sequence is 12 residues long. Germline values: CDR1 SGDLS, CDR2 YYNGEE. V gave up 3 bases and J gave up 6 bases, with 8 bases separating them.